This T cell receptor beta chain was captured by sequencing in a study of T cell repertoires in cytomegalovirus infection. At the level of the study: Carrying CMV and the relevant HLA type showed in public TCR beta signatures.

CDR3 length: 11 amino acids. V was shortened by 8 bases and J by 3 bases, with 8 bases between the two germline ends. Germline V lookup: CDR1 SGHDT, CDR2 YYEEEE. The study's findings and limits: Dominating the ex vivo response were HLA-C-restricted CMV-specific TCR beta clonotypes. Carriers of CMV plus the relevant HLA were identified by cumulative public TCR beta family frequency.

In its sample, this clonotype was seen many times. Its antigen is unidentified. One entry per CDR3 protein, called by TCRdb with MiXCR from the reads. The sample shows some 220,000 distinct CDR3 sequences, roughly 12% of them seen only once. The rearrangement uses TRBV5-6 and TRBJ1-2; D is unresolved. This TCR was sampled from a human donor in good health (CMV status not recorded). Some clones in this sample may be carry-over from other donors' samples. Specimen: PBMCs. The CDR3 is CASGGYYGYTF. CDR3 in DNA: TGTGCCAGTGGTGGGTACTATGGCTACACCTTC.